This TCR beta chain was identified during a study of T cells in Graves' hyperthyroidism and ophthalmopathy. Amplified TCR beta CDR3 regions came from RNA transcripts. TCR CDR3 underwent first-round RT-PCR with the HTBI primer set. TCRdb recomputed calls from the multiplex PCR reads with MiXCR, one row per CDR3 protein. The data contain about 590,000 distinct CDR3 sequences, 15% to 19% of them singletons. Remarks on this clonotype: Antigen: not known.

CDR3 length: 17 amino acids. Germline V lookup: CDR1 MDHEN, CDR2 SYDVKM. V was trimmed by 4 bases and J by 0 bases, leaving 16 bases between them. Orbital computed tomography, thyroid ultrasound, serum thyroxine and TRAb, and clinical symptoms together informed the diagnoses. Study outcomes and limitations: Blood samples included most of the expanded thyroid clonotypes exceeding 0.001.

Sequenced: blood. This chain uses TRBV28 with TRBJ2-1; D perhaps matches TRBD2 (6 bases). This clonotype was obtained from a woman in her twenties or thirties with Graves' hyperthyroidism. The CDR3 DNA reads as TGTGCCAGCAGTTCCCCCGAGGCGGGGTTCTCCTACAATGAGCAGTTCTTC. It yields the protein CASSSPEAGFSYNEQFF.